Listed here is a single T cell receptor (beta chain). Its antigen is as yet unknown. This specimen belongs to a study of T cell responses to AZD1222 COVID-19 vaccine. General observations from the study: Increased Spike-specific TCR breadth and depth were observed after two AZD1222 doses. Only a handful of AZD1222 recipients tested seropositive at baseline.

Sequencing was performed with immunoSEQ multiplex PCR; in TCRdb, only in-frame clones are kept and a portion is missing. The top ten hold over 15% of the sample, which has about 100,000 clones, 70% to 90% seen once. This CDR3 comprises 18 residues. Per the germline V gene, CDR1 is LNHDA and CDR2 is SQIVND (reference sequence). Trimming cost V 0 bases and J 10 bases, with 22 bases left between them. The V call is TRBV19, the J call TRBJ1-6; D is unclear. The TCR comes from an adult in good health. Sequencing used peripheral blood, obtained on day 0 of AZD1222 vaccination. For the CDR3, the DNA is TGTGCCAGTAGTATAGACCCGACTCCGGGCGCTGTAAGGTCACCCCTCCACTTT. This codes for CASSIDPTPGAVRSPLHF.